These 9 T cell receptor beta chains share one sample of origin, sequenced in a study of cytomegalovirus exposure and HLA in healthy donors. The PCR used 60 Vbeta and 13 Jbeta primers. Generated by immunoSEQ multiplex PCR, the TCRdb table keeps only in-frame clones and is missing some. The clone table shows fewer than 150,000 clones, with the ten largest holding roughly 2%. Sequenced material: PBMCs. The origin of the receptors is a woman aged 60-75 years in good health and CMV-seronegative.

The chain recombines TRBV4-1 with TRBJ1-5, with 7 positions matching TRBD1. Germline CDR1 reads MGHRA; CDR2 reads YSYEKL. V trimming: 1 base; J trimming: 7 bases; junction bases outside the gene matches: 13. The CDR3 runs 17 residues. This chain's CDR3 is CASSQGAQGRRLQPQHF. The CDR3 nucleotides read TGCGCCAGCAGCCAAGGGGCACAGGGGCGCCGGTTACAGCCCCAGCATTTT.

The chain links TRBV2 to TRBJ2-5; TRBD1 might be the D (5 bases). Trimming left V 4 bases short and J 3 bases short, with 9 bases between. From germline, CDR1 is SNHLY and CDR2 FYNNEI. The CDR3 spans 13 residues. The CDR3 DNA reads as TGTGCCAGCAGTGTCGACAGAAAAGAGACCCAGTACTTC. Translation gives CASSVDRKETQYF.

The genes are TRBV28 and TRBJ2-1; no definite D call. The CDR3 totals 11 residues. V lost 3 bases to trimming and J lost 7 bases, with 4 bases between them. Germline V gives CDR1 MDHEN, CDR2 SYDVKM. CDR3 coding DNA: TGTGCCAGCAGTTTGAGGAATGAGCAGTTCTTC. Protein sequence: CASSLRNEQFF.

The chain joins TRBV11-3 to TRBJ2-7, with TRBD1 matching over 7 bases. The CDR3 is made up of 15 amino acids. V shed 4 bases, J shed 2 bases, and the junction held 8 bases outside the gene matches. Germline V CDR1 and CDR2: SGHNT, YENEEA. Written as DNA, the CDR3 is TGTGCCAGCAGCTCCGGGACAGCCTCAACCTACGAGCAGTACTTC. Amino acid sequence: CASSSGTASTYEQYF.

The chain joins TRBV6-1 to TRBJ1-3; no firm D call. The CDR3 covers 13 residues. Germline assignment: CDR1 MNHNS and CDR2 SASEGT. V dropped 7 bases and J dropped 2 bases, with 9 bases sitting between them. As DNA, the CDR3 is TGTGCCAGCAACATCACCCCTGGAAACACCATATATTTT. Residues: CASNITPGNTIYF.

CDR3 sequence (DNA): TGCGCCAGCAGCCCGACCGGGATTAATCAGCCCCAGCATTTT. This codes for CASSPTGINQPQHF. This chain uses TRBV5-1 with TRBJ1-5; unclear D gene. This CDR3 is 14 amino acids long. Trimming cost V 4 bases and J 4 bases, with 12 bases left between them. Germline V CDR1 and CDR2: SGHRS, YFSETQ.

CDR3 sequence: CASKSGRGSSYNEQFF. CDR3 in DNA: TGTGCCAGTAAGAGCGGGAGAGGAAGCTCCTACAATGAGCAGTTCTTC. V gene TRBV19 combines with J gene TRBJ2-1; 8 nucleotides match TRBD2. The CDR3 spans 16 residues. CDR1 and CDR2 from the germline V gene are LNHDA and SQIVND (reference sequence). The V segment lost 7 bases and the J segment 0 bases; nucleotides outside the gene matches: 8.

This chain joins TRBV2 and TRBJ2-7; D gene unclear. This CDR3 has 13 amino acids. Germline CDR1 and CDR2: SNHLY and FYNNEI. Trimming pared 4 bases from V and 0 bases from J, leaving 7 bases between. CDR3 bases: TGTGCCAGCAGTGGTGACATCTCCTACGAGCAGTACTTC. This encodes CASSGDISYEQYF.

Regarding this clone: The junction departs from germline at one end; a sequencing error may be responsible. The chain uses TRBV7-9 and TRBJ1-2, with TRBD1 as a possible D gene (5 bases). Germline CDR1 and CDR2: SEHNR and FQNEAQ (reference sequence). CDR3 length: 8 amino acids. CDR3 coding DNA: TGTGCCAGCAGCTCGACAGATTTC. Its protein is CASSSTDF. The variable domain in full, with the rest retrieved from reference TRBV7-9 and TRBJ1-2, is DTGVSQNPRHKITKRGQNVTFRCDPISEHNRLYWYRQTLGQGPEFLTYFQNEAQLEKSRLLSDRFSAERPKGSFSTLEIQRTEQGDSAMYLCASSSTDFGSGTRLTVV.